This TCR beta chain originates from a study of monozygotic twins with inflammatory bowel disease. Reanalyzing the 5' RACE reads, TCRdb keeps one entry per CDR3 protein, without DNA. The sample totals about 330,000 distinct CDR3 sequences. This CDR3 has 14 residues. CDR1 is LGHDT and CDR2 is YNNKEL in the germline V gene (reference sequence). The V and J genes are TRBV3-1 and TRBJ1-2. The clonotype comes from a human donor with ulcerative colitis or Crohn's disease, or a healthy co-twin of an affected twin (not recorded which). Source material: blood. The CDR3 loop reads CASSQGTVNYGYTF.